The sequence of this T cell receptor beta chain was determined in a study of blood T cell repertoires in COVID-19. Followed over time, Seattle patients had been enrolled while infection was active. V was trimmed by 4 bases and J by 0 bases, leaving 13 bases between them. The CDR3 is 15 amino acids. The germline gives CDR1 SGHRS, CDR2 YFSETQ. Source study methods: It was from reference gene primer amplification that nucleated cell counts were estimated. Here immunoSEQ multiplex PCR was the method, and the copy in TCRdb shows in-frame clones only, minus some. V and J calls and clone size are copied from that table; D and trimming were computed from the DNA. The sample carries 300,000 to 350,000 clones, about 93% recorded once.

V and J are TRBV5-1 and TRBJ1-1, with D unresolved. The sequence was obtained from a woman in her twenties or thirties with COVID-19, enrolled during active disease. The sample taken for sequencing was peripheral blood. The DNA of the CDR3 is TGCGCCAGCAGCCTAATTGAGGGCGTGAACACTGAAGCTTTCTTT. Its protein product is CASSLIEGVNTEAFF.